Here is one TCR beta chain with its context. Which antigen it targets is not known. Per-base qualities were not stored, and no clone one base away is much larger. The data derive from a study of blood T cell repertoires in COVID-19 (dated by TCRdb to about 2020). A note on the overall study: Collaborator samples came from the United States, Italy and Spain and covered acute and convalescent phases of COVID-19. The prospective study material was composed of cDNA or gDNA derived from T cells, B-cell-depleted T cells, or PBMCs. Subjects who had been exposed to COVID-19, were actively infected with it, or had recovered from it provided the deeply sampled blood TCRbeta repertoires that made up the dataset. The repertoires were released in a freely available public database meant as a resource for research on the immune response to SARS-CoV-2. The samples were drawn from two sources: the first 160 participants of the ongoing ImmuneRACE study, and approximately 1,300 subjects contributed by 6 global collaborators. Nearly every sample came with metadata listing a de-identified subject ID, COVID-19 status, age in years and sex. Where available, HLA class I and class II types were taken from metadata supplied by the sample provider and were not determined by assay-based typing. Broad study findings and their caveats: How much clinical and demographic metadata was included differed by source and by participant, and the metadata was provided uncurated.

TCRbeta CDR3 regions were amplified from genomic DNA using the immunoSEQ Assay, a bias-controlled multiplex PCR. Per the source publication's procedure: Nucleated cell counts per sample were estimated from amplification of reference gene primers within the assay. To quantify the absolute abundance of each unique TCRbeta CDR3 rearrangement, sequence reads were collapsed and filtered. For each sample, productive Simpson clonality was calculated as the square root of Simpson's diversity index over productive rearrangements. The immuneACCESS repertoire file appears here via TCRdb, limited to in-frame rearrangements. These files lack a portion of the clones; in checked studies, under half of the deficit traces to unresolved V genes, and the cause of the others is not known. V and J calls and clone size follow that table, whereas D and trimming were derived from the DNA. The sample profile shows 250,000 to 350,000 clones; 80% to 85% of them were found once. Clones ranked in the top ten supply 15% to 19% of the sample.

Its CDR3 holds 16 amino acids, cysteine through phenylalanine. The only DNA kept is the CDR3, 48 bases in frame from the first base. Looking up the germline V gene (reference sequence) yields CDR1 LNHDA and CDR2 SQIVND. V trim: 5 bases; J trim: 4 bases; unmatched bases: 8. At one collaborating source in Seattle, patients were enrolled during active infection and were followed longitudinally through the course of disease. The collaborating institutions used their own protocols to collect whole blood in K2EDTA tubes. For TCRbeta analysis, collaborators shipped samples in one of three forms: frozen whole blood, isolated PBMCs, or DNA extracted from either of those sample types.

Sequencing was carried out using peripheral blood. The receptor was isolated from a person aged 70 to 85 with COVID-19, enrolled during active disease. Rearrangement joined TRBV19 to TRBJ2-2, with 9 junctional bases fitting TRBD1. At the DNA level, the sequence is TGTGCCAGTAGTCTAAACAGGGGGCGCGGCACCGGGGAGCTGTTTTTT. It encodes CASSLNRGRGTGELFF.